Here is one T cell receptor (beta chain) with its context. This specimen belongs to a study of control samples from healthy donors and cancer patients. With V trimmed by 4 bases and J by 2 bases, 6 bases remained unmatched. CDR1 is SGHRS and CDR2 is YFSETQ in the germline V gene. The CDR3 runs to 15 residues. Sequenced by immunoSEQ multiplex PCR; TCRdb stores in-frame clones only, minus some. The sample consists of 40,000 to 55,000 clones, about 91% of them appearing once. The sequence derives from a woman in her forties with head and neck cancer. The chain couples TRBV5-1 to TRBJ2-1; TRBD1 matches at 7 bases. Sequencing used PBMCs. The CDR3 DNA reads as TGCGCCAGCAGCCCCGACAGGGCCACCTACAATGAGCAGTTCTTC. It encodes CASSPDRATYNEQFF.